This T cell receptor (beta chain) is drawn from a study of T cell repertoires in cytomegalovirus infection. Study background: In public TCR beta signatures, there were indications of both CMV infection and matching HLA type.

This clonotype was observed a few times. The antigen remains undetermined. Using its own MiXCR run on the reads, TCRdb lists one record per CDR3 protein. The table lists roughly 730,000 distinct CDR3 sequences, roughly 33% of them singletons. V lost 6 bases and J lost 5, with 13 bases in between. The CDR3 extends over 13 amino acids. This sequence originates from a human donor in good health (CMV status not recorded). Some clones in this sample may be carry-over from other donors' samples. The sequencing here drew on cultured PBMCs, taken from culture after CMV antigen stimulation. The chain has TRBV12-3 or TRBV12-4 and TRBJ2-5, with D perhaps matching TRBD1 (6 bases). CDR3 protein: CASRHRVGETQYF. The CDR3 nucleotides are TGTGCCAGCAGGCACAGGGTAGGGGAGACCCAGTACTTC.